This T cell receptor (beta chain) was identified in a study of CD8 T cells in Susac syndrome. Random hexamers primed reverse transcription of about 0.45 to 1 ug RNA. With immunoSEQ multiplex PCR, TCR beta CDR3 was amplified across 54 Vbeta and 13 Jbeta. TCRdb used MiXCR to reprocess the immunoSEQ multiplex PCR reads, holding one entry per CDR3 protein. The sample consists of fewer than 150,000 distinct CDR3 sequences, 94% of them appearing once. Peripheral blood CD8+ and CD4+ T cells were profiled by TCR beta sequencing. The CDR3 covers 18 residues. Germline values: CDR1 SGHRS, CDR2 YFSETQ. Trimming stripped 0 bases from V and 0 bases from J, with 19 bases between.

The sequencing input was CD8+ T cells from PBMCs. V is TRBV5-1 and J is TRBJ2-7; D is perhaps TRBD2 (6 bases). This TCR was sampled from a human donor in good health. The CDR3 nucleotides are TGCGCCAGCAGCTTGGACCCCCTGGAGGGGAGATACTCCTACGAGCAGTACTTC. This codes for CASSLDPLEGRYSYEQYF.